The present entry profiles one T cell receptor (beta chain) with its context. The antigen is unknown. The source of the sample is a study of T cell responses to AZD1222 COVID-19 vaccine. Here immunoSEQ multiplex PCR was the method, and the copy in TCRdb shows in-frame clones only, minus some. The sample yields 68,000 or so clones, over 60% seen once. V was cut by 0 bases and J by 7 bases, with 10 bases left in between. The CDR3 is 13 residues long. The germline CDR1 and CDR2 sequences are MGHRA and YSYEKL. Overall study findings and caveats: The peak T cell response came first, and repertoires were sampled only after it. Increases in Spike-specific TCR breadth and depth were seen after two AZD1222 doses.

The sequence was collected from an adult in good health. This chain joins TRBV4-1 and TRBJ2-7; D uncertain. Sequences were derived from peripheral blood, sampled on day 0 of AZD1222 vaccination. CDR3 protein: CASSQDFHREQYF. The CDR3 DNA reads TGCGCCAGCAGCCAAGATTTCCATCGAGAGCAGTACTTC.